This record concerns one T cell receptor (beta chain) sequence. Its recognized antigen is unknown. The data were taken from a study of monozygotic twins with inflammatory bowel disease (dated by TCRdb to the late 2010s). As for the study more broadly: The complete study included around 30 monozygotic twin pairs: 19 IBD-discordant Danish pairs and nine German pairs, of which four were IBD-concordant and five were IBD-discordant. The search for disease-associated traits relied mainly on comparing IBD patients with their genetically identical healthy co-twins within discordant pairs. Each individual had, on average, about 151 000 unique TCRalpha sequences and 181 000 unique TCRbeta sequences available for analysis.

Based on the germline V gene (reference sequence), the CDR1 and CDR2 sequences are DFQATT and SNEGSKA. Spanning cysteine to phenylalanine, the CDR3 consists of 14 amino acids. Only the protein is available. Library preparation employed 5' RACE. Preparation of each TCR library used roughly 3,300 ng of total RNA. For each sample, cDNA synthesis was carried out in eight separate reactions using SMARTScribe reverse transcriptase. During cDNA synthesis, template switching introduced unique molecular identifiers that contained a 6-nucleotide sample barcode. TCRalpha and TCRbeta cDNA was amplified in two nested PCRs of roughly 16 and 10 cycles, and bead purification was carried out after each PCR. Before amplification, the cDNA was treated with uracil DNA-glycosylase and purified using the QIAquick PCR purification kit. The second PCR added Illumina TruSeq-compatible adapters along with sample-specific barcodes. Library quality and concentration were assessed using TapeStation and Qubit, and about 5.2 ng of each library was pooled. Sequencing of pooled libraries was carried out on an Illumina HiSeq2500 single-index Rapid Run using 2 x 100 bp reads and custom sequencing primers. In the paper's pipeline: PCR and sequencing errors were corrected by UMI-based consensus assembly using MiGEC version 1.2.6. MiXCR version 2.1.1 was used to carry out V(D)J alignment, clonotype assembly and CDR3 extraction. Gene usage, clonotype sharing and MAIT/NKT TCR abundance were normalised by analysing the top 1000, 10 000 and 20 000 clonotypes per sample. Diversity was computed as the inverse Simpson index with the vegan R package after downsampling to 27 000 UMIs. Paired Mann-Whitney U tests on discordant twin pairs were used, with Benjamini-Hochberg multiple-testing correction. TCRdb reprocessed the sequencing reads and holds a single record per CDR3 protein sequence, with no DNA. What appears here as the V and J calls and clone size reflects TCRdb's work, not the paper's. The data table for this sample lists around 230,000 distinct CDR3 sequences. The ten top clones hold roughly 1.7% of the sample.

Findings and caveats that apply to the study as a whole: No single strong signal or clonotype linked to IBD turned up in the results, so the idea that one exists was not supported. Because patients were on differing immunosuppressive treatments, the repertoires may have picked up extra background noise and inter-individual variability. TCRbeta repertoire diversity, by inverse Simpson index, was decreased in IBD patients compared with their healthy co-twins. Distinction between different T cell subtypes could not be achieved in the analysis. No difference in repertoire similarity was observed between concordant and discordant twins, possibly owing to limited statistical power. Compared with healthy twins, IBD patients had fewer clonotypes in common with other individuals, a difference most pronounced in patients showing signs of disease activity.

A roughly 2.5 ml peripheral blood sample was drawn into PAXgene tubes per donor and stored at -80°C. Without any T cell sorting, total RNA was extracted from whole blood using the PAXgene blood miRNA kit on an automated QIAcube. Peripheral blood from monozygotic twin pairs, either concordant or discordant for inflammatory bowel disease, underwent deep TCRalpha and TCRbeta repertoire profiling that used unique molecular barcoding. Smoking habits were recorded for all twin pairs, with individuals classified as current, former or never smokers. This clonotype was sampled from a human donor with ulcerative colitis or Crohn's disease, or a healthy co-twin of an affected twin (not recorded which). Sample: blood. In this chain, TRBV20-1 is recombined with TRBJ2-7; checking the TCRdb D call of TRBD2 is not possible without DNA. The CDR3 reads CSATSSAGPYEQYF.